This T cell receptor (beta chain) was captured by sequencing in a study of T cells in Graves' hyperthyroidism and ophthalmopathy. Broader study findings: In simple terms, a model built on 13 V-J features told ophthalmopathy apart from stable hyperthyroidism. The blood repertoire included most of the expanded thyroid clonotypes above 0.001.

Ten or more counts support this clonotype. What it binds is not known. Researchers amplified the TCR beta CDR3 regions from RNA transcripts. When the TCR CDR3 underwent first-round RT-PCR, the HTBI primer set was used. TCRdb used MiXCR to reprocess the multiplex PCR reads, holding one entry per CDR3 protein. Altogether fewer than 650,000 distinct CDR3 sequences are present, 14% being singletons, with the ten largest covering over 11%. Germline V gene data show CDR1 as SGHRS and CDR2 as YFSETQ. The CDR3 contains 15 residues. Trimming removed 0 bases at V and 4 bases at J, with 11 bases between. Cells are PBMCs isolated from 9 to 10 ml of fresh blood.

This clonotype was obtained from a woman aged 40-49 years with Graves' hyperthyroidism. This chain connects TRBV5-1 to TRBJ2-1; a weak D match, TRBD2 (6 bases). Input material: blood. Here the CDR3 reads CASSLAVAEYNEQFF. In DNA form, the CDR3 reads TGCGCCAGCAGCTTGGCGGTAGCGGAATACAATGAGCAGTTCTTC.